This entry features one T cell receptor beta chain sequence. Its binding antigen is unknown. Per-base qualities were not stored, and no clone one base away is much larger. V loses 2 bases at its end and J loses 4 bases; junction bases beyond the gene matches: 9. CDR1 and CDR2 are drawn from the germline V gene: SGHRS, YFSETQ. Inclusive of the bounding cysteine and phenylalanine, the CDR3 is 16 residues long. Kept here is only the CDR3 DNA, which spans 48 bases and is read in frame from base 1. Library preparation used the immunoSEQ multiplex PCR assay. TCRdb re-hosts the immuneACCESS table, in-frame sequences only. Its copies lack some clones; in the studies checked, an unresolved V gene accounts for under half of them, and the cause for the rest is not known. The table for this sample lists some 720,000 clones; 88% of them were counted only once. The ten largest clones represent approximately 0.01% of the sample.

This sample was included in a study of shared T cell receptors in the human thymus (TCRdb year 2021). Turning to the overall study: The study investigated the way shared, self-reactive T-cell receptor alpha chains are produced in the human thymus.

These data were also filed under a second study, of human thymus T cells. Per that second paper: Immunologically healthy infants undergoing open corrective cardiac surgery for congenital heart defects in Finland were used as donors. Thymus tissue was collected as surgical resects that were removed during corrective cardiac surgery. Biased V and J gene segment usage appeared to be present in both thymic and peripheral blood repertoires. The related research reported highly overlapping thymic TCR repertoires among unrelated individuals. TCR alpha and beta repertoires from roughly 8 infant thymus samples and a few related peripheral blood samples were characterized in the study. The infant donors were 7 to 244 days old, and the cohort included five to seven males and two females. After being mechanically released from the tissue, thymocytes were kept at -70 degrees C in pellets of roughly 10-30 million cells. A QIAsymphony instrument was used to extract genomic DNA from the frozen cell pellets. The immunoSEQ multiplex PCR assay was used to amplify the TCRB and TCRAD loci from a standardized quantity of quality-controlled genomic DNA. The amplicons spanned the V(D)J region and were long enough to cover the CDR3 and allow V and J genes to be identified. The commercial immunoSEQ service was used to sequence amplicons on an Illumina platform. Corrections for primer bias and sequencing errors followed previously described methods, while TCRAD and TCRB definitions were based on the IMGT database. Analysis of the repertoires was done with immunoSEQ Analyzer 3.0 and VDJTools and included basic statistics, V/J segment usage, diversity estimates, rarefaction and pairwise overlap. Chao1, ChaoE, Efron-Thisted, Shannon and inverse Simpson indices were used to estimate diversity, which was also estimated on datasets down-sampled to the smallest sample. For repertoire overlap, CDR3 nucleotide sequence, V gene and J gene had to match strictly, and clustering was done by Jaccard-based multidimensional scaling. On average, about 800,000 unique TCRB clonotypes were obtained from thymus samples, compared with some 84,000 from blood samples.

The sequencing input was thymocytes. Recombination connected TRBV5-1 to TRBJ2-5; 9 nucleotides in the junction match TRBD1. This clonotype was sampled from a boy under two years old with a congenital heart defect. Donor details come from another sample of the same person, matched by shared clones. The CDR3 protein: CASSLGGQGIRETQYF. The nucleotide sequence reads as follows: TGCGCCAGCAGCTTAGGAGGACAGGGGATTAGAGAGACCCAGTACTTC.